This TCR beta chain appears in the sequencing data of a study of pediatric ulcerative colitis. About the study: About 7 patients showed pancolitis and two showed left-sided colitis.

This CDR3 has 17 amino acids. Germline V gene data show CDR1 as SGHTA and CDR2 as FQGNSA. The junction had 13 bases not matched to a gene; V was cut back by 5 bases and J by 5 bases. This clone was seen a handful of times. Its antigen is as yet unknown. Up to 500,000 reads were sequenced per sample. Sequenced by immunoSEQ multiplex PCR; TCRdb stores in-frame clones only, minus some. The data contain tens of thousands of clones, around 73% of them singletons. Rectal tissue came from one to two pinch biopsies taken at colonoscopy. Broader study findings: All ulcerative colitis patients, but no controls, carried two rectal clonotypes.

This sequence joins TRBV7-2 and TRBJ2-5; TRBD2 aligns across 11 bases. The sequenced sample consisted of gut tissue. The sequence came from a boy younger than 18 with moderate ulcerative colitis. For the CDR3, the DNA is TGTGCCAGCAGCCTTCTAGCGGGAGGTTTGGGGGGGGAGACCCAGTACTTC. Its protein is CASSLLAGGLGGETQYF.